This T cell receptor beta chain was sequenced during a study of response to subunit inactivated influenza vaccine. The study, taken as a whole, reports: Authors suggested that a seasonal influenza vaccination recruits few new T cells each time.

TCRdb fed the RT-PCR reads into MiXCR, producing one record per CDR3 protein. Of just under 550,000 distinct CDR3 sequences listed, under 25% are singletons. Worth noting for this clonotype: The antigen is unknown.

Germline CDR1 DFQATT, CDR2 SNEGSKA (reference sequence). The V segment lost 2 bases and the J segment 5 bases; nucleotides outside the gene matches: 8. There are 15 residues in the CDR3. The same specimen was also included in a second study, on T cells expressing NK-cell markers. From that paper: The authors generated TCR beta cDNA through 5'RACE template switching with UMIs. Restricting sorting to alpha-beta TCR T cells was achieved in several experiments by an anti-gamma-delta TCR antibody. HCMV specificity was not established for the expanded NKG2C+ T cell clones.

The specimen was CD4+ T cells sorted from PBMCs, collected 11 to 12 days after vaccination. The J gene is TRBJ1-5, the V gene TRBV20-1; TRBD1 aligns across 8 bases. The receptor comes from a man in his fifties who received an inactivated influenza vaccine. In DNA form, the CDR3 reads TGCAGTGCTAGACCGACAGGGGAAAGGTATCAGCCCCAGCATTTT. Encoded protein: CSARPTGERYQPQHF.